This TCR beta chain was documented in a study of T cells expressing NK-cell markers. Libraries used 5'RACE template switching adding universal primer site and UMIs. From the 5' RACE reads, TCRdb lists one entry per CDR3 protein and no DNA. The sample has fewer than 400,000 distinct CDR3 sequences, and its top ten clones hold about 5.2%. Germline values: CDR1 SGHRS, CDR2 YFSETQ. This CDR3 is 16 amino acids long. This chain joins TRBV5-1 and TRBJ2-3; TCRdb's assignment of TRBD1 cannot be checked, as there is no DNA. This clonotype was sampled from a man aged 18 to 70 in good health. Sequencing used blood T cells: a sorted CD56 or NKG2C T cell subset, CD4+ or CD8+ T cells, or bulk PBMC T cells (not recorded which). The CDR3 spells CASSSYRDRGTDTQYF.